This TCR beta chain was obtained from a study of beta chain features in type 1 diabetes listed by TCRdb under 2018. In terms of the full investigation: Mean age, gender distribution, total cell number and subset yield were not different between patients and healthy donors. A total of about 110 million sorted cells were examined across all samples, and the number of cells per subset was strongly correlated with RNA yield. In the study, recently diagnosed type 1 diabetes patients and matched healthy donors were compared on the TCRB repertoires of their sorted circulating CD4+ T cell subsets. Whereas all 30 or so donors provided naive and central memory subsets, regulatory and stem cell-like memory subsets were isolated from just 8 patients and roughly 8 healthy donors. General conclusions and limits of the study: Patients with type 1 diabetes made fewer insertions and deleted more nucleotides at VDJ recombination sites, implying thymic rearrangement abnormalities. A moderate but significant shortening of TCRB CDR3 length was observed in type 1 diabetes patients in all four CD4+ subsets. Sequencing cDNA rather than genomic DNA could over-represent highly expressing activated cells, although activation and CD3 levels did not differ between groups. Only small numbers of individuals were included in the HLA sub-analyses, which left unresolved whether HLA type had any influence on TCRB rearrangement. Naive, central memory and regulatory TCRB repertoires appeared to be more alike among patients than among healthy donors. Shorter templates might have been favored by PCR, but patient and control samples were amplified and corrected together, so both groups would have been affected equally by any skew.

This clone has just a few counts. Its antigen is unknown. No base quality values were provided; no much bigger clone lies one nucleotide off. All of the isolated RNA was reverse transcribed with the High Capacity cDNA Reverse Transcription Kit, so expressed TCRB transcripts were sequenced. Naive, central memory and regulatory T cell samples underwent deep immunoSEQ sequencing, averaging approximately 3.5 million total reads per sample. Sorted cells were lysed in RLT buffer and RNA was extracted with DNase-treated RNeasy Micro or Mini kits, depending on cell number. To prevent cross-contamination, every cell subset was processed on its own, while patient and healthy donor samples were processed together. The immunoSEQ multiplex PCR was used to amplify TCRB sequences from cDNA, generating 87-bp fragments that spanned the CDR3 region. The amplicons were sequenced using the Illumina HiSeq platform. The authors' pipeline ran thus. PCR bias was corrected computationally using synthetic template baselines, and reads within Hamming distance 2 were collapsed, with unmergeable singletons discarded. Reads were aligned against IMGT to assign V, D and J genes, CDR3 length and insertions or deletions at six rearrangement sites. Within each subset, clonotype counts were normalized to sorted cell number, after which true diversity and Gini coefficients were computed with the tcR R package. The overlap coefficient, calculated on TCRB nucleotide sequences, was used to quantify repertoire sharing. Out-of-frame TCRB sequences from naive cells were analyzed as a proxy for the pre-selection repertoire. TCRdb mirrors the immuneACCESS table, restricted to in-frame sequences. Some clones are absent from its copies; in checked studies, under half trace to an unresolved V gene, and the reason for the others is unknown. V and J calls and clone size follow that table, whereas D and trimming were derived from the DNA. This sample has about 620,000 clones in its table, and 15% to 17% of those were observed once. More than 0.08% of the sample comes from the top ten.

Each donor gave one peripheral blood draw, averaging approximately 0.12 L, which was collected into heparinised tubes. A BD FACSAria II and a panel including CD45RO, CCR7, CD25, CD127, CD95 and CD27 were used to sort naive, central memory, regulatory and stem cell-like memory CD4+ T cells. All sorted populations exceeded 95% purity. Right away, PBMCs were isolated by Lymphoprep density gradient centrifugation and were stained directly, with no culture step. So that batch effects would be minimized, each experiment stained and sorted samples in pairs, pairing one healthy donor with one patient. The CDR1 and CDR2 encoded by the germline V gene are SGHAT and FQNNGV. From the cysteine up to the phenylalanine, the CDR3 has a length of 15 residues. Of the read, only the CDR3 DNA is kept; its 45 bases are in frame from base 1. The germline ends are 14 bases apart after V is trimmed by 3 bases and J by 3 bases.

Sequencing was carried out using naive CD4+ T cells from blood. The cell subset or site tag for this specimen amounts to: true naive CD4+ T cells. Here the chain combines TRBV11-2 and TRBJ1-2; the D region possibly corresponds to TRBD1 (6 bases align). The sequence came from a man aged 18 to 30 in good health. The CDR3 protein: CASSFPRGSDYGYTF. The sequenced DNA is TGTGCCAGCAGCTTCCCGAGGGGGTCTGACTATGGCTACACCTTC.